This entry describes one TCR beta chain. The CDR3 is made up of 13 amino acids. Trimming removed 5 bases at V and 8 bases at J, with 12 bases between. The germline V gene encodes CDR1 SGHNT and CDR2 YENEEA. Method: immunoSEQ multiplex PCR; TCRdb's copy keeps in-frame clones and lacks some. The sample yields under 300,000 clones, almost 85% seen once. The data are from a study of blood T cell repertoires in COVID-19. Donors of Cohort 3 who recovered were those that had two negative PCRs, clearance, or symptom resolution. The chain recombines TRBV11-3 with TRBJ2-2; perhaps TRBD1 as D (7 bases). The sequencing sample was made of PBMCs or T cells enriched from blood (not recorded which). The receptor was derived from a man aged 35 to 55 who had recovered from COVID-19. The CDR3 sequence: CASSPGGGGELFF. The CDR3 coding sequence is TGTGCCAGCAGCCCAGGGGGAGGTGGGGAGCTGTTTTTT.